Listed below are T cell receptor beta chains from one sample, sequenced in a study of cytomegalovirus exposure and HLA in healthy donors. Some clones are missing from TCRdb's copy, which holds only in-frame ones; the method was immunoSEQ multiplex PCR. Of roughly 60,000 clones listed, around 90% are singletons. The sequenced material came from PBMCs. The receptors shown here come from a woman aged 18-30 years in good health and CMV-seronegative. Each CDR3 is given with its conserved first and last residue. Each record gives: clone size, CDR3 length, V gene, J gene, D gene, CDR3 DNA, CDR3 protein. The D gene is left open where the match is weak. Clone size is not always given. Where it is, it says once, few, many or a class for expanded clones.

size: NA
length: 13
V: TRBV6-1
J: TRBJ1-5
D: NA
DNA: TGTGCCAGCAGTGAACGGCGGGGACAGCCCCAGCATTTT
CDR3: CASSERRGQPQHF

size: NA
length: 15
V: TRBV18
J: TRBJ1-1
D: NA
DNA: TGTGCCAGCTCACCCGCGACAGGAATGAACACTGAAGCTTTCTTT
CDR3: CASSPATGMNTEAFF

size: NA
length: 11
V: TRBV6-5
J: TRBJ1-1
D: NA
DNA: TGTGCCAGCAGTGAACAGGGTGAAGCTTTCTTT
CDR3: CASSEQGEAFF

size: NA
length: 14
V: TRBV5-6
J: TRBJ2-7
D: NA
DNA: TGTGCCAGCACAACAGGGAATCTAGACTACGAGCAGTACTTC
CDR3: CASTTGNLDYEQYF

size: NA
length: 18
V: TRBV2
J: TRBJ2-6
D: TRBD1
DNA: TGTGCCAGCAGCCTACGGCGACAGGGAATCTCTGGGGCCAACGTCCTGACTTTC
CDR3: CASSLRRQGISGANVLTF

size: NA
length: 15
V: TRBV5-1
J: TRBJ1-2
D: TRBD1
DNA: TGCGCCAGCAGCTCAACGACAGGGGTGGAGGATGGCTACACCTTC
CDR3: CASSSTTGVEDGYTF

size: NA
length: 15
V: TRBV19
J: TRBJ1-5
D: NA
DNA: TGTGCCAGTAGCTTGGGGGGGAGTAGCAATCAGCCCCAGCATTTT
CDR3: CASSLGGSSNQPQHF

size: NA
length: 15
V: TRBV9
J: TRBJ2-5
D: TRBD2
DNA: TGTGCCAGCAGCGTAGGGACTAGCGGACAAGAGACCCAGTACTTC
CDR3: CASSVGTSGQETQYF

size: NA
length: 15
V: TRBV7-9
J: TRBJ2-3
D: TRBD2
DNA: TGTGCCAGCAGCCCGAGCGGGAGCGGGGCAGATACGCAGTATTTT
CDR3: CASSPSGSGADTQYF

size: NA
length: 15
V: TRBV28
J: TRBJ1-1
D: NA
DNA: TGTGCCAGCAGTGGCCGACAGGTCATGAACACTGAAGCTTTCTTT
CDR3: CASSGRQVMNTEAFF

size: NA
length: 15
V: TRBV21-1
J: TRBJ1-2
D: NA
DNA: TGTGCCAGCAGCCACCAGGCCTCCGCCGCCGGCGGCTACACCTTC
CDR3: CASSHQASAAGGYTF

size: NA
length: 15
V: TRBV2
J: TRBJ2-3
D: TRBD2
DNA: TGTGCCAGCCAGCGGGGGACCCAAGTCACAGATACGCAGTATTTT
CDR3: CASQRGTQVTDTQYF

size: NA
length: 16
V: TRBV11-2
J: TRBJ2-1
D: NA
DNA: TGTGCCAGCAGCTACCGACTAACCCCGTTCTACAATGAGCAGTTCTTC
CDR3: CASSYRLTPFYNEQFF

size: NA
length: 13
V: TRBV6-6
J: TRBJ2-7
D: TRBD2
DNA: TGTGCCAGCACCGGACTAGCGGGCCACGAGCAGTACTTC
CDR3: CASTGLAGHEQYF

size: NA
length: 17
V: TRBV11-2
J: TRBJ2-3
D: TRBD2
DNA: TGTGCCAGCAGCCGCCCTACAGCGGGAGAAGCGACAGATACGCAGTATTTT
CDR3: CASSRPTAGEATDTQYF

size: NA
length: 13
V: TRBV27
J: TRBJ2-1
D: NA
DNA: TGTGCCAGCAAACTAGTCCCCCACAATGAGCAGTTCTTC
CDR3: CASKLVPHNEQFF

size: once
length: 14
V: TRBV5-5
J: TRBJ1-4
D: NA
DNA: TGTGCCAGCAGCCCATTAAACCGGGGTGAAAAACTGTTTTTT
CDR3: CASSPLNRGEKLFF

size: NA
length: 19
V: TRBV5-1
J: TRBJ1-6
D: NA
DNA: TGCGCCAGCAGCTTGTCGACCAGAATCAGGGGCTCTTTAAATTCACCCCTCCACTTT
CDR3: CASSLSTRIRGSLNSPLHF

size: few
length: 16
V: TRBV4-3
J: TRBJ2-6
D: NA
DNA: TGCGCCAGCAGCCAAGACGGGGGAGCTGGGGCCAACGTCCTGACTTTC
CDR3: CASSQDGGAGANVLTF

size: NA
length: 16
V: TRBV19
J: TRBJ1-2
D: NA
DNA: TGTGCCAGTAGTTCAGGGTCCACACTCCCTAACTATGGCTACACCTTC
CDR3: CASSSGSTLPNYGYTF

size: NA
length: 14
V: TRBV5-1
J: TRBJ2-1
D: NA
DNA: TGCGCCAGCAGCCCCGACACTTCCTACAATGAGCAGTTCTTC
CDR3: CASSPDTSYNEQFF

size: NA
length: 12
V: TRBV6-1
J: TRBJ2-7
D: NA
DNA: TGTGCCAGCAGTGAGGAGAACTACGAGCAGTACTTC
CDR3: CASSEENYEQYF

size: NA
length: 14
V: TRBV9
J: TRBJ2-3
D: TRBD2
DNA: TGTGCCAGCAGCGGCCGGACTAGCGCAGATACGCAGTATTTT
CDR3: CASSGRTSADTQYF

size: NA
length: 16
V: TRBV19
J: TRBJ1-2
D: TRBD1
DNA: TGTGCCAGTAGTATCGCCTCCGGGACAGCATCCTATGGCTACACCTTC
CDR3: CASSIASGTASYGYTF

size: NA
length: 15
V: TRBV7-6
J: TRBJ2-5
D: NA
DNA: TGTGCCAGCAGCTTTCTTTCGGGGGAACAAGAGACCCAGTACTTC
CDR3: CASSFLSGEQETQYF

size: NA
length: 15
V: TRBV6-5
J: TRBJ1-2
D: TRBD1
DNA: TGTGCCAGCAGGGGAGACAGGGGACCGGGGGATGGCTACACCTTC
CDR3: CASRGDRGPGDGYTF

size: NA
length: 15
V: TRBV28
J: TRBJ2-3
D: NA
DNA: TGTGCCAGCAGTCCCTGGGACATTTACACAGATACGCAGTATTTT
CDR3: CASSPWDIYTDTQYF

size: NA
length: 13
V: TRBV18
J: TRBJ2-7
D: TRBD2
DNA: TGTGCCAGCTCACCAGGACTAGCCTACGAGCAGTACTTC
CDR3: CASSPGLAYEQYF

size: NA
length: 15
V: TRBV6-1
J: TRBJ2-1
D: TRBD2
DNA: TGTGCCAGCAGTGAGTCCTCGGGACTATTAAATGAGCAGTTCTTC
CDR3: CASSESSGLLNEQFF